This T cell receptor (beta chain) originates from a study of cytomegalovirus exposure and HLA in healthy donors. Study observations and caveats: It was approximately 150 TCR beta chains that were listed as cytomegalovirus-associated.

The V end lost 5 bases, the J end lost 7 bases, and 15 bases lay between the germline ends. The CDR3 covers 15 residues. Germline assignment: CDR1 SGHTA and CDR2 FQGNSA. The data were produced by immunoSEQ multiplex PCR, yet TCRdb's version contains in-frame clones alone and is incomplete. Among about 160,000 clones listed, approximately 87% were seen once. About this clone itself: The target antigen is unknown.

The clonotype comes from a woman aged 25 to 39 in good health and CMV-seronegative. The sequencing input was PBMCs. The V and J genes are TRBV7-2 and TRBJ1-6; TRBD1 might be the D (6 bases). CDR3 region: CASSQRQAENSPLHF. In DNA, the CDR3 is TGTGCCAGCAGCCAGAGACAGGCTGAGAATTCACCCCTCCACTTT.